This TCR beta chain was recorded in a study of identical twins. In this sample, this clonotype turned up a few times. TCRdb reprocessed the 5' RACE reads via MiXCR and lists one record per CDR3 protein. Altogether around 690,000 distinct CDR3 sequences are present, 21% being singletons, with the ten largest covering about 4.3%. The sample was also linked to a second study, of T cells expressing NK-cell markers.

Sequencing was performed on PBMCs. This receptor was identified in a young woman in good health.

The DNA of the CDR3 is TGCGCCAGCAGCCAAAGTAGCGGGAGGGGTAACAATGAGCAGTTCTTC. Translation gives CASSQSSGRGNNEQFF. This chain connects TRBV4-3 to TRBJ2-1; 11 bases align to TRBD2. The junction had 5 bases not matched to a gene; V was cut back by 2 bases and J by 5 bases. CDR3 size: 16 residues. The V gene's germline CDR1 is LGHNA and CDR2 YSLEER.